This TCR beta chain stems from a study of blood T cell repertoires in COVID-19. Germline values: CDR1 SGHAT, CDR2 FQNNGV. This CDR3 region has 11 residues. Between the trimmed V and J ends, which lost 5 bases and 2 bases, there was a span of 3 bases. Only in-frame clones appear in the TCRdb table, and some are missing; sequencing was by immunoSEQ multiplex PCR. The sample yields 130,000 or so clones, approximately 88% seen once. This receptor was identified in a man in his 60s with acute or convalescent COVID-19. The sample comprised peripheral blood. The rearrangement uses TRBV11-2 and TRBJ2-5; D gene ambiguous. The CDR3 region has the DNA TGTGCCAGCAGCCCGCAAGAGACCCAGTACTTC. Protein: CASSPQETQYF.